The clone carrying this T cell receptor beta chain came up once. The data were obtained in a study of blood T cell repertoires in COVID-19. Across the whole study: The analysed material was cDNA or gDNA that came from T cells, B-cell-depleted T cells, or PBMCs.

The CDR3 has 15 amino acids. V lost 5 bases to trimming and J lost 5 bases; unmatched junction nucleotides: 9. Germline V lookup: CDR1 MNHEY, CDR2 SMNVEV (reference sequence). In the authors' workflow: Using reference gene primer amplification, nucleated cell counts were estimated. Sequencing was performed with immunoSEQ multiplex PCR; in TCRdb, only in-frame clones are kept and a portion is missing. V and J calls and clone size are as listed in that table; D and trimming were resolved from the DNA. Among around 380,000 clones listed, roughly 77% were seen once. The receptor was derived from a human donor with acute or convalescent COVID-19. The donor label of this sample is uncertain. The V call is TRBV27, the J call TRBJ2-1, with TRBD2 matching over 7 bases. Sequencing used peripheral blood. CDR3 amino acids: CASSPGLVGNNEQFF. CDR3 DNA: TGTGCCAGCAGTCCCGGACTAGTAGGGAACAATGAGCAGTTCTTC.